Listed here are 8 T cell receptor beta chains from one sample, sequenced in a study of identical twins. From the 5' RACE reads, TCRdb called clonotypes with MiXCR, one entry per CDR3 protein. The sample gives hundreds of thousands of distinct CDR3 sequences, 5.5% to 6.5% of which show up once; under 2% is in the top ten. The sequenced material came from naive T cells sorted from blood. These receptors were taken from a man aged 18-30 years in good health.

This clonotype was picked up a small number of times. This chain connects TRBV7-8 to TRBJ2-5, with D perhaps matching TRBD2 (5 bases). V was cut by 1 base and J by 0 bases, with 9 bases left in between. The CDR3 covers 15 residues. Looked up from germline, CDR1 is SGHVS and CDR2 is FQNEAQ. The CDR3 sequence: CASSLGRTHQETQYF. CDR3 sequence (DNA): TGTGCCAGCAGCTTAGGTCGGACTCACCAAGAGACCCAGTACTTC.

This clonotype has only a few counts. This chain connects TRBV11-3 to TRBJ2-3; weak D call: TRBD2 (6 bases). The germline gives CDR1 SGHNT, CDR2 YENEEA. Trimming shortened V by 5 bases and J by 2 bases, and 11 bases separated the two germline ends. There are 14 residues in the CDR3. This CDR3 reads CASSLRGATDTQYF. CDR3 in DNA: TGTGCCAGCAGCCTCCGCGGGGCCACAGATACGCAGTATTTT.

J is TRBJ2-6 and V is TRBV6-2 or TRBV6-3; D may be TRBD1 (6 bases). Trimming stripped 7 bases from V and 0 bases from J, with 16 bases between. This CDR3 is 17 amino acids long. CDR1 is MNHEY, CDR2 SVGEGT, per germline. CDR3 DNA: TGTGCCAGCACCTCGGGACAACCCTCCTCTGGGGCCAACGTCCTGACTTTC. It codes for CASTSGQPSSGANVLTF.

This clonotype was picked up a small number of times. The V call is TRBV25-1, the J call TRBJ1-2, with 7 positions matching TRBD1. J lost 4 bases, V lost 3 bases, and 5 bases had no gene match. Germline V lookup: CDR1 MGHDK, CDR2 SYGVNS. The CDR3 loop spans 14 amino acids. The CDR3 coding sequence is TGTGCCAGCAGTGACCTCGACAGGGCCTATGGCTACACCTTC. Residues: CASSDLDRAYGYTF.

The chain joins TRBV6-1 to TRBJ1-1; 8 nucleotides line up with TRBD1. The CDR3 has 18 amino acids. With 6 bases clipped from V and 0 bases from J, the junction kept 15 bases outside the gene matches. Germline V CDR1 and CDR2: MNHNS, SASEGT. The CDR3 nucleotides read TGTGCCAGCAGACCTGGGACAGGAGATCCGAGAATGAACACTGAAGCTTTCTTT. Its translation: CASRPGTGDPRMNTEAFF.

This clonotype was recorded at least ten times. As DNA, the CDR3 is TGTGCCAGCAGCGTACGACACCGCACAGATACGCAGTATTTT. Translation gives CASSVRHRTDTQYF. V gene TRBV12-3 or TRBV12-4 combines with J gene TRBJ2-3, with D unclear. Trimming pared 6 bases from V and 1 base from J, leaving 11 bases between. The CDR3 consists of 14 residues.

This clonotype showed up many times. This chain uses TRBV28 with TRBJ2-1; TRBD2 matches 8 bases. CDR3 size: 15 residues. CDR1 MDHEN and CDR2 SYDVKM come from the germline V gene. J gave up 4 bases and V 1 base, and 3 bases lay outside the gene matches. The CDR3 sequence: CASSLYSGGYNEQFF. Written as DNA, the CDR3 is TGTGCCAGCAGTTTATATTCGGGAGGGTACAATGAGCAGTTCTTC.

CDR3 amino acids: CASSQETASRVAIYF. CDR3 DNA sequence: TGCGCCAGCAGCCAAGAGACAGCTTCAAGAGTAGCCATATATTTT. The chain carries TRBV4-1 and TRBJ1-3; tentatively, D is TRBD1 (5 bases). This CDR3 has 15 amino acids. V was shortened by 0 bases and J by 11 bases, with 17 bases between the two germline ends. The V gene's germline CDR1 is MGHRA and CDR2 YSYEKL.